What follows are 15 T cell receptor beta chains derived from one specimen sequenced in a study of blood T cell repertoires in COVID-19. Only in-frame clones appear in the TCRdb table, and some are missing; sequencing was by immunoSEQ multiplex PCR. Here the sample spans a few hundred thousand clones, 80% to 90% being singletons. Sequenced: PBMCs or T cells enriched from blood (not recorded which). Receptors originate from a man aged 25-45 years who had recovered from COVID-19.

The chain has TRBV6-1 and TRBJ1-2, with 8 bases identical to TRBD1. This CDR3 has 14 amino acids. The V and J ends lost 2 bases and 8 bases, in that order; junction bases with no gene match: 7. Germline V lookup: CDR1 MNHNS, CDR2 SASEGT. CDR3 in DNA: TGTGCCAGCAGTGAACCTGCAGGGGGCGACGGCTACACCTTC. It translates to CASSEPAGGDGYTF.

V and J are TRBV18 and TRBJ1-2; tentative D call: TRBD1 (5 bases). The CDR3 totals 14 residues. Germline V CDR1 and CDR2: KGHSH, LQKENI. The ends were cut back, 3 bases at V and 3 bases at J, with 11 bases in the middle. CDR3 residues: CASSPMGLDYGYTF. The CDR3 bases are TGTGCCAGCTCACCGATGGGGCTCGACTATGGCTACACCTTC.

The chain links TRBV7-6 to TRBJ1-3; D not resolved. Trimming removed 5 bases at V and 2 bases at J, with 10 bases between. This CDR3 has 14 residues. Germline values: CDR1 SGHVS, CDR2 FNYEAQ. CDR3 nucleotide sequence: TGTGCCAGCAGCCCTAATATCCCTGGAAACACCATATATTTT. This sequence encodes CASSPNIPGNTIYF.

The chain has TRBV14 and TRBJ2-3, with 9 bases aligning to TRBD1. The germline V gene encodes CDR1 SGHDN and CDR2 FVKESK. V lost 4 bases and J lost 5; bases outside the gene matches: 7. The CDR3 has 15 amino acids. CDR3 nucleotide sequence: TGTGCCAGCAGCCCTCGACAGGGGGAATTAGATACGCAGTATTTT. Translated: CASSPRQGELDTQYF.

This sequence joins TRBV5-4 and TRBJ2-2; the match to TRBD2 covers 12 bases. This CDR3 comprises 19 residues. V lost 0 bases to trimming and J lost 5 bases; unmatched junction nucleotides: 11. The V gene's germline CDR1 is SGHNT and CDR2 YYREEE (reference sequence). This chain's CDR3 is CASSLASLAGGPGTGELFF. As DNA, the CDR3 is TGTGCCAGCAGCTTGGCCAGTCTAGCGGGAGGGCCGGGTACCGGGGAGCTGTTTTTT.

The V call is TRBV15, the J call TRBJ2-3, with D perhaps TRBD2 (5 bases). V was shortened by 3 bases and J by 14 bases, with 15 bases between the two germline ends. Germline V lookup: CDR1 LNHNV, CDR2 YYDKDF (reference sequence). The CDR3 loop spans 12 amino acids. CDR3 coding DNA: TGTGCCACCAGCAGTACCGGGAATCCTGGGTATTTT. Translating gives CATSSTGNPGYF.

A few counts support this clone. The chain is built from TRBV5-1 and TRBJ1-1, with 7 nucleotides matching TRBD1. The CDR3 covers 14 residues. Germline V lookup: CDR1 SGHRS, CDR2 YFSETQ. V lost 4 bases to trimming and J lost 4 bases; unmatched junction nucleotides: 7. As DNA, the CDR3 is TGCGCCAGCAGCCACCAGACAGGGAGCACTGAAGCTTTCTTT. It encodes CASSHQTGSTEAFF. The full variable domain, in which reference TRBV5-1 and TRBJ1-1 provide the parts outside the CDR3, is KAGVTQTPRYLIKTRGQQVTLSCSPISGHRSVSWYQQTPGQGLQFLFEYFSETQRNKGNFPGRFSGRQFSNSRSEMNVSTLELGDSALYLCASSHQTGSTEAFFGQGTRLTVV.

The J gene is TRBJ2-5, the V gene TRBV2; tentatively, D is TRBD2 (6 bases). From germline, CDR1 is SNHLY and CDR2 FYNNEI. This CDR3 contains 14 residues. Trimming left V 5 bases short and J 0 bases short, with 10 bases between. CDR3 sequence (DNA): TGTGCCAGCAGTCCGGACTACAACCAAGAGACCCAGTACTTC. Protein: CASSPDYNQETQYF. Full variable domain (outside the CDR3, taken from reference TRBV2 and TRBJ2-5): EPEVTQTPSHQVTQMGQEVILRCVPISNHLYFYWYRQILGQKVEFLVSFYNNEISEKSEIFDDQFSVERPDGSNFTLKIRSTKLEDSAMYFCASSPDYNQETQYFGPGTRLLVL.

The chain joins TRBV18 to TRBJ2-7; 12 positions agree with TRBD2. V gave up 2 bases and J gave up 5 bases; unmatched junction bases: 19. This CDR3 has 20 residues. Germline V gene data show CDR1 as KGHSH and CDR2 as LQKENI. CDR3 amino acids: CASSPKTGRGRLAGDHEQYF. The CDR3, as DNA: TGTGCCAGCTCACCAAAGACCGGCAGGGGGCGACTAGCGGGAGACCACGAGCAGTACTTC.

In its sample, this clone was seen a few times. The V and J genes are TRBV11-3 and TRBJ1-1; 8 bases map to TRBD1. Germline assignment: CDR1 SGHNT and CDR2 YENEEA. Trimming took 0 bases from V and 3 from J; bases not matched to a gene: 12. This CDR3 comprises 18 residues. The chain's CDR3 is CASSLDENRGYADTEAFF. DNA for the CDR3: TGTGCCAGCAGCTTAGATGAGAACAGGGGGTACGCGGACACTGAAGCTTTCTTT.

This chain connects TRBV5-1 to TRBJ2-3; TRBD2 matches 7 bases. Germline CDR1 SGHRS, CDR2 YFSETQ. The CDR3 has 14 amino acids. Germline trimming cut 6 bases from V and 0 bases from J; bases unmatched to any gene: 4. This CDR3 reads CASTGGLSTDTQYF. CDR3 in DNA: TGCGCCAGCACTGGGGGACTAAGCACAGATACGCAGTATTTT.

This chain links TRBV19 with TRBJ1-1; D ambiguous. This CDR3 is 13 amino acids long. Trimming stripped 5 bases from V and 5 bases from J, with 12 bases between. From germline, CDR1 is LNHDA and CDR2 SQIVND (reference sequence). The CDR3 DNA reads as TGTGCCAGTAGTCCATCGGGTTCTACTGAAGCTTTCTTT. It specifies CASSPSGSTEAFF.

The chain joins TRBV5-1 to TRBJ2-7; TRBD2 matches at 14 bases. CDR1 and CDR2 (germline): SGHRS, YFSETQ. Trimming cost V 4 bases and J 3 bases; bases outside gene matches: 21. The length of the CDR3 is 21 residues. CDR3 sequence (DNA): TGCGCCAGCAGCCCGGGGACTAGCGGGAGATCAATGGGCCAGTCCATCTACGAGCAGTACTTC. Its protein product is CASSPGTSGRSMGQSIYEQYF.

V usage is TRBV27 and J usage is TRBJ2-1, with 7 bases fitting TRBD1. V lost 5 bases, J lost 3 bases, and 4 bases stayed unmatched. CDR1 is MNHEY and CDR2 is SMNVEV in the germline V gene (reference sequence). The CDR3 is made up of 14 amino acids. CDR3 loop: CASSAGTVYNEQFF. The CDR3 DNA reads TGTGCCAGCAGTGCCGGGACAGTCTACAATGAGCAGTTCTTC.

The rearrangement uses TRBV7-6 and TRBJ2-7; no reliable D call. CDR3 length: 14 residues. Trimming cost V 5 bases and J 0 bases, with 11 bases left between them. Germline CDR1 is SGHVS and CDR2 is FNYEAQ. Written as DNA, the CDR3 is TGTGCCAGCAGCGCCAGGCCCGACTCCTACGAGCAGTACTTC. Protein: CASSARPDSYEQYF.